This record looks at one T cell receptor (beta chain) sequence and its context. Time point defined: pretreatment peripheral blood. For each patient, 1 to 8 samples were obtained, pretreatment and on-treatment. The source of the sample is a study of PD-L1 blockade in urothelial cancer. About the research overall: Intravenous atezolizumab, 1,200 mg every 3 weeks, was begun by patients around 2014. Males with bladder-origin urothelial cancer constituted about 90% of the roughly 30 patients.

The data were produced by immunoSEQ multiplex PCR, yet TCRdb's version contains in-frame clones alone and is incomplete. The data hold tens of thousands of clones, with approximately 86% observed a single time. The CDR3 extends over 17 amino acids. The J segment lost 5 bases and the V segment lost 4 bases, leaving 12 bases of the junction unmatched. Germline CDR1 reads MNHEY; CDR2 reads SMNVEV (reference sequence). The rearrangement uses TRBV27 and TRBJ2-2; 8 bases are a match to TRBD1. The specimen comprised PBMCs, sampled around atezolizumab (anti-PD-L1) treatment. The source of this sequence is a man aged 55 to 69 with urothelial cancer. The CDR3 nucleotides read TGTGCCAGCAGTTACGAAAAACAGGGGGATAGGACCGGGGAGCTGTTTTTT. This gives the protein CASSYEKQGDRTGELFF.